The rows below give T cell receptor beta chains drawn from one sample of a study of blood T cells in healthy people across ages. Via MiXCR, TCRdb re-called the 5' RACE reads, giving one row per CDR3 protein. This sample has roughly 930,000 distinct CDR3 sequences, with roughly 50% found just once. Sequences were obtained from blood. All receptors come from a man under 40 in good health. Both conserved end residues are part of each CDR3. The order of the fields is D gene, V gene, CDR3 length, J gene, CDR3 protein. A D gene is named only where the DNA matches it firmly.

-	TRBV20-1	12	-	CSAPGDADEQYF
-	TRBV7-8	16	TRBJ1-5	CASSLAGGPGGRPQHF
-	TRBV10-3	11	TRBJ2-7	CAIRSQGEQYF
-	TRBV29-1	13	TRBJ2-7	CSVEAHDPYEQYF
TRBD2	TRBV6-5	17	TRBJ2-1	CASSYSASRASGGEQFF
-	TRBV27	15	TRBJ2-1	CASSAGGGGYNEQFF
-	TRBV6-6	15	TRBJ2-7	CASSPWTSGSYEQYF
TRBD1	TRBV20-1	16	TRBJ2-2	CSARRTGTGDTGELFF
-	TRBV9	15	-	CASSVATLVRNIQYF
TRBD1	TRBV7-9	17	TRBJ1-5	CASSSGQGGEENQPQHF
TRBD1	TRBV12-3/TRBV12-4	14	TRBJ1-6	CASSGTGDNSPLHF
TRBD2	TRBV6-2/TRBV6-3	16	TRBJ2-5	CASLRAGGGNQETQYF
-	TRBV5-1	13	TRBJ2-5	CASSLSVQETQYF
-	TRBV3-1	13	TRBJ1-2	CASSQGLPGGYTF
-	TRBV6-5	15	TRBJ2-3	CASSYGGGKADTQYF
-	TRBV20-1	13	-	CSARWDSYNEQYF
-	TRBV28	17	TRBJ1-1	CASSLIMGPGESTEAFF